Here is one TCR beta chain with its context. The data stem from a study of blood T cell repertoires in COVID-19. The ends lost 2 bases at V and 6 bases at J; junction bases unmatched: 10. Per the germline V gene, CDR1 is SGHKS and CDR2 is YYEKEE (reference sequence). The CDR3 is 15 residues long. The protocol was immunoSEQ multiplex PCR, while the TCRdb copy is restricted to in-frame clones and leaves out a portion. The repertoire holds roughly 160,000 clones, about 80% seen once, with roughly 3.4% in the top ten. Sequenced sample: PBMCs or T cells enriched from blood (not recorded which). The receptor was isolated from a woman between 55 and 75 years old who had recovered from COVID-19. The V call is TRBV5-5, the J call TRBJ2-7, with TRBD1 matching 8 bases. The CDR3 region has the DNA TGTGCCAGCAGCTTTTCGCCCCAGGGGGCTCCCGAGCAGTACTTC. Protein sequence: CASSFSPQGAPEQYF.